A single sample is the source of the 31 T cell receptor beta chains below, sequenced in a study of cytomegalovirus exposure and HLA in healthy donors. A multiplex PCR was run with 60 Vbeta primers and 13 Jbeta primers. Libraries were prepared by immunoSEQ multiplex PCR; TCRdb keeps only in-frame clonotypes and omits some of them. The sample comprises 160,000 or so clones, 60% to 85% of which are singletons, and around 3.5% rests with the top ten. The sample consisted of PBMCs. The source is a man in his thirties or forties in good health and CMV-seropositive.

The rearrangement uses TRBV6-5 and TRBJ1-2, with D unclear. V lost 5 bases to trimming and J lost 4 bases, with 14 bases between them. The CDR3 contains 14 residues. Germline CDR1 MNHEY, CDR2 SVGAGI. The CDR3 DNA sequence: TGTGCCAGCAGTCGGTCCCCTGAGGGCTATGGCTACACCTTC. This codes for CASSRSPEGYGYTF.

CDR3: CASRRGTSYEQYF. In DNA form, the CDR3 reads TGTGCCAGCAGGCGGGGAACATCCTACGAGCAGTACTTC. The gene calls are TRBV5-4 and TRBJ2-7, with D possibly matching TRBD2 (6 bases). The CDR3 has 13 residues. Germline CDR1 and CDR2: SGHNT and YYREEE (reference sequence). Trimming removed 5 bases from V and 1 base from J, with 10 bases in between.

A single count supports this clone. This sequence joins TRBV5-3 and TRBJ2-4, with D perhaps TRBD2 (6 bases). TRBV5-3 is noted as an ORF with a role that remains uncertain. This CDR3 has 14 amino acids. Trimming removed 4 bases from V and 9 bases from J, with 17 bases in between. CDR3 sequence reads: CARSHLDMGGIQYF. The CDR3 region has the DNA TGTGCCAGAAGCCACCTCGACATGGGAGGCATTCAGTACTTC.

V usage is TRBV6-1 and J usage is TRBJ1-2; possibly TRBD1 for D (5 bases). V was cut by 3 bases and J by 5 bases, with 10 bases left in between. The length of the CDR3 is 13 residues. CDR1 MNHNS and CDR2 SASEGT come from the germline V gene. CDR3 nucleotides: TGTGCCAGCAGTGAGGGACTCTTGTATGGCTACACCTTC. Translation: CASSEGLLYGYTF.

The V call is TRBV30, the J call TRBJ2-7, with D tentatively TRBD2 (5 bases). CDR3 length equals 13 residues. Trimming pared 2 bases from V and 0 bases from J, leaving 8 bases between. From germline, CDR1 is GTSNPN and CDR2 SVGIG (reference sequence). The CDR3 is CAWSPRDSYEQYF. The CDR3 nucleotides read TGTGCCTGGAGTCCACGGGACTCCTACGAGCAGTACTTC.

This sequence joins TRBV9 and TRBJ2-5; D call uncertain. The CDR3 has 14 amino acids. V dropped 3 bases and J dropped 0 bases, with 9 bases sitting between them. Germline CDR1 SGDLS, CDR2 YYNGEE. The CDR3 nucleotides are TGTGCCAGCAGCGCCAATTTGTACCAAGAGACCCAGTACTTC. Amino acid sequence: CASSANLYQETQYF.

The chain has TRBV28 and TRBJ2-5; perhaps TRBD1 as D (6 bases). The V end lost 3 bases, the J end lost 7 bases, and 15 bases lay between the germline ends. Germline loops: CDR1 MDHEN, CDR2 SYDVKM. CDR3 length: 14 amino acids. The CDR3 is CASSFQGGTGTQYF. Written as DNA, the CDR3 is TGTGCCAGCAGTTTCCAAGGGGGTACGGGGACCCAGTACTTC.

This sequence joins TRBV5-1 and TRBJ1-4; perhaps TRBD1 as D (5 bases). The CDR3 loop spans 16 amino acids. The germline V gene encodes CDR1 SGHRS and CDR2 YFSETQ. Trimming took off 2 bases at V and 8 bases at J, with 19 bases between the two ends. The CDR3 DNA reads as TGCGCCAGCAGCTTAGAAAGGGGTGGTCAAGAAGAAAAACTGTTTTTT. Protein: CASSLERGGQEEKLFF.

The chain couples TRBV29-1 to TRBJ2-5, with 7 bases fitting TRBD2. The CDR3 is made up of 13 amino acids. V trimming: 2 bases; J trimming: 5 bases; junction bases outside the gene matches: 5. Germline V gene lookup returns CDR1 SQVTM and CDR2 ANQGSEA. The DNA of the CDR3 is TGCAGCGTTGAATTGGGGGGGAGGGAGACCCAGTACTTC. Encoded protein: CSVELGGRETQYF.

J is TRBJ1-1 and V is TRBV7-3, with D hard to call. CDR3 length: 13 amino acids. Germline lookup yields CDR1 SGHTA and CDR2 FQGTGA. V was pared by 2 bases and J by 6 bases, with 10 bases between. The CDR3 protein is CASSLHGGAEAFF. CDR3 DNA: TGTGCCAGCAGCTTACACGGCGGGGCTGAAGCTTTCTTT. Filled out from reference TRBV7-3 and TRBJ1-1, the complete variable domain reads GAGVSQTPSNKVTEKGKYVELRCDPISGHTALYWYRQSLGQGPEFLIYFQGTGAADDSGLPNDRFFAVRPEGSVSTLKIQRTERGDSAVYLCASSLHGGAEAFFGQGTRLTVV.

CDR3 sequence reads: CASGTGPTPLHF. Here the CDR3 DNA reads TGCGCCAGCGGCACAGGGCCTACACCCCTCCACTTT. The J gene is TRBJ1-6, the V gene TRBV10-1, with a possible D match to TRBD1 (6 bases). Germline loops: CDR1 WNHNN, CDR2 SYGVQD (reference sequence). The CDR3 sequence is 12 residues long. V lost 8 bases and J lost 11, with 13 bases in between.

The CDR3 is CASSYTLGAVSDTQYF. The CDR3 coding sequence is TGTGCCAGCAGTTATACCCTTGGGGCCGTATCAGATACGCAGTATTTT. The chain is built from TRBV6-5 and TRBJ2-3; D perhaps matches TRBD1 (5 bases). The germline V and J ends were trimmed by 3 bases and 4 bases, with 17 bases remaining between them. CDR1 MNHEY and CDR2 SVGAGI come from the germline V gene. The CDR3 has 16 residues.

This sequence joins TRBV7-9 and TRBJ1-2; a possible D gene is TRBD1 (6 bases). This CDR3 is 13 amino acids long. Germline assignment: CDR1 SEHNR and CDR2 FQNEAQ (reference sequence). V gave up 0 bases and J gave up 7 bases, with 9 bases separating them. DNA of the CDR3: TGTGCCAGCAGCTTAGCGACAGGTTCTGGCTACACCTTC. This translates into CASSLATGSGYTF. Combining the CDR3 with reference TRBV7-9 and TRBJ1-2 gives the whole variable domain DTGVSQNPRHKITKRGQNVTFRCDPISEHNRLYWYRQTLGQGPEFLTYFQNEAQLEKSRLLSDRFSAERPKGSFSTLEIQRTEQGDSAMYLCASSLATGSGYTFGSGTRLTVV.

This clone has just a few counts. The rearrangement joins TRBV18 to TRBJ1-1; 7 bases are shared with TRBD1. Trimming removed 6 bases from V and 4 bases from J; junction bases left unmatched: 8. Germline CDR1 and CDR2: KGHSH and LQKENI. The CDR3 has 14 residues. CDR3 region: CASSEGAAITEAFF. DNA of the CDR3: TGTGCCAGCTCCGAGGGGGCTGCTATCACTGAAGCTTTCTTT.

The V and J genes are TRBV30 and TRBJ1-1; 7 bases match TRBD1. The CDR3 consists of 13 residues. Looked up from germline, CDR1 is GTSNPN and CDR2 is SVGIG (reference sequence). J was trimmed by 7 bases and V by 5 bases; bases with no gene match: 10. This CDR3 reads CAWDRDVMGEAFF. CDR3 nucleotide sequence: TGTGCCTGGGACAGGGACGTAATGGGTGAAGCTTTCTTT.

V is TRBV6-5 and J is TRBJ2-3; 11 positions agree with TRBD1. CDR1 MNHEY and CDR2 SVGAGI come from the germline V gene. CDR3 length: 15 amino acids. V lost 4 bases and J lost 3; bases outside the gene matches: 3. This CDR3 is CASSSDRGLTDTQYF. CDR3 bases: TGTGCCAGCAGTTCGGACAGGGGGCTTACAGATACGCAGTATTTT.

DNA of the CDR3: TGCGCCAGCAGCCAAGAACAGGGCTCCTACAATGAGCAGTTCTTC. It specifies CASSQEQGSYNEQFF. V gene TRBV4-1 combines with J gene TRBJ2-1; possibly TRBD1 for D (6 bases). The ends were cut back, 0 bases at V and 0 bases at J, with 6 bases in the middle. CDR1 MGHRA and CDR2 YSYEKL come from the germline V gene. The CDR3 consists of 15 residues.

This chain connects TRBV7-6 to TRBJ2-7; 10 nucleotides line up with TRBD2. This CDR3 contains 17 residues. Germline V gives CDR1 SGHVS, CDR2 FNYEAQ. J was trimmed by 0 bases and V by 2 bases; bases with no gene match: 7. The CDR3 spells CASSLSASGGDSYEQYF. The CDR3 DNA reads TGTGCCAGCAGCTTATCAGCTAGCGGGGGAGACTCCTACGAGCAGTACTTC. Full variable domain (remainder filled in from reference TRBV7-6 and TRBJ2-7): GAGVSQSPRYKVTKRGQDVALRCDPISGHVSLYWYRQALGQGPEFLTYFNYEAQQDKSGLPNDRFSAERPEGSISTLTIQRTEQRDSAMYRCASSLSASGGDSYEQYFGPGTRLTVT.

This chain uses TRBV19 with TRBJ1-5, with a tentative D call TRBD1 (6 bases). Germline CDR1 and CDR2: LNHDA and SQIVND (reference sequence). The V and J ends lost 6 bases and 6 bases respectively, with 15 bases between them. The CDR3 is 14 amino acids. DNA of the CDR3: TGTGCCAGTAGCCCCCAGCAGGGGAGTCAGCCCCAGCATTTT. It encodes CASSPQQGSQPQHF. Full variable domain (outside the CDR3, taken from reference TRBV19 and TRBJ1-5): DGGITQSPKYLFRKEGQNVTLSCEQNLNHDAMYWYRQDPGQGLRLIYYSQIVNDFQKGDIAEGYSVSREKKESFPLTVTSAQKNPTAFYLCASSPQQGSQPQHFGDGTRLSIL.

The rearrangement uses TRBV7-8 and TRBJ1-6; the D gene is possibly TRBD1 (5 bases). Germline V gives CDR1 SGHVS, CDR2 FQNEAQ. Trimming removed 1 base at V and 9 bases at J, with 25 bases between. This CDR3 is 19 amino acids long. The chain's CDR3 is CASSLGGGAGQWVGSPLHF. The CDR3 coding sequence is TGTGCCAGCAGCTTAGGCGGCGGTGCAGGGCAATGGGTTGGTTCACCCCTCCACTTT. The variable domain in full, completed from reference TRBV7-8 and TRBJ1-6, reads GAGVSQSPRYKVAKRGQDVALRCDPISGHVSLFWYQQALGQGPEFLTYFQNEAQLDKSGLPSDRFFAERPEGSVSTLKIQRTQQEDSAVYLCASSLGGGAGQWVGSPLHFGNGTRLTVT.

The chain recombines TRBV6-5 with TRBJ1-2; maybe TRBD1 (5 bases). The CDR3 loop spans 15 amino acids. Germline V gives CDR1 MNHEY, CDR2 SVGAGI. Trimming shortened V by 2 bases and J by 1 base, and 11 bases separated the two germline ends. DNA of the CDR3: TGTGCCAGCAGTTACGGGGCCCGGGTTAACTATGGCTACACCTTC. Protein product: CASSYGARVNYGYTF.

This sequence joins TRBV6-5 and TRBJ1-1; TRBD1 aligns across 8 bases. The CDR3 contains 15 residues. CDR1 and CDR2 (germline): MNHEY, SVGAGI. The V gene end was trimmed by 2 bases and the J gene end by 2 bases; junction bases not matched to a gene: 4. The CDR3: CASSYGQGINTEAFF. The DNA of the CDR3 is TGTGCCAGCAGTTACGGACAGGGAATAAACACTGAAGCTTTCTTT.

This chain uses TRBV5-6 with TRBJ2-2; TRBD1 is a possible D gene (8 bases). This CDR3 is 17 amino acids long. Germline V gene lookup returns CDR1 SGHDT and CDR2 YYEEEE. V gave up 6 bases and J gave up 5 bases, with 23 bases separating them. The CDR3, as DNA: TGTGCCAGCAACCATAGGGGGGGACAGGTCGGAACCGGGGAGCTGTTTTTT. Its translation: CASNHRGGQVGTGELFF.

Remarks on this clone: Additional DNA sequences in this sample encode the identical CDR3. The CDR3 protein is CASSLGRGSSYEQYF. The CDR3 DNA follows: TGTGCCAGCAGTTTAGGGCGGGGGAGCTCCTACGAGCAGTACTTC. V is TRBV2 and J is TRBJ2-7, with 7 bases fitting TRBD2. Germline V gives CDR1 SNHLY, CDR2 FYNNEI. After removal of 5 bases from V and 0 bases from J, the junction contained 7 bases not matched to a gene. CDR3 length: 15 residues.

This chain connects TRBV4-3 to TRBJ1-3; 10 bases map to TRBD1. Germline trimming cut 1 base from V and 3 bases from J; bases unmatched to any gene: 3. CDR3 length equals 16 residues. Germline assignment: CDR1 LGHNA and CDR2 YSLEER. The CDR3 nucleotides are TGCGCCAGCAGCCAAGGGACAGGGGGAAGTGGAAACACCATATATTTT. Protein product: CASSQGTGGSGNTIYF.

The rearrangement links TRBV6-1 to TRBJ1-2; D remains unclear. Trimming took off 5 bases at V and 4 bases at J, with 14 bases between the two ends. The CDR3 has 14 residues. Germline lookup yields CDR1 MNHNS and CDR2 SASEGT. This CDR3 reads CASSSPGESYGYTF. The CDR3 DNA is TGTGCCAGCAGTAGCCCGGGAGAAAGCTATGGCTACACCTTC.

This clone has only a few counts. V and J are TRBV6-5 and TRBJ2-4, with TRBD1 matching 9 bases. V lost 4 bases, J lost 8 bases, and 12 bases stayed unmatched. The CDR3 is made up of 16 amino acids. CDR1 and CDR2 (germline): MNHEY, SVGAGI. As DNA, the CDR3 is TGTGCCAGCAGTTCCCTCAAACAGGGGGCGCGGGACATTCAGTACTTC. Protein sequence: CASSSLKQGARDIQYF.

This clone has a single count. The chain has TRBV10-3 and TRBJ1-1; D unresolved. CDR1 is ENHRY, CDR2 SYGVKD, per germline. The CDR3 is 13 amino acids. V lost 10 bases to trimming and J lost 1 base, with 13 bases between them. The CDR3 nucleotides are TGTGCCAAGGTGGGCAGAGAGAACACTGAAGCTTTCTTT. This codes for CAKVGRENTEAFF.

The chain couples TRBV27 to TRBJ2-7, with 8 bases fitting TRBD1. Looked up from germline, CDR1 is MNHEY and CDR2 is SMNVEV (reference sequence). J gave up 7 bases and V 3 bases, and 8 bases lay outside the gene matches. This CDR3 has 14 residues. CDR3 protein: CASSFTGQGVEQYF. CDR3 in DNA: TGTGCCAGCAGTTTTACCGGACAGGGTGTTGAGCAGTACTTC.

This chain uses TRBV5-6 with TRBJ2-4, with unresolved D. The CDR3 is made up of 14 amino acids. V lost 2 bases, J lost 6 bases, and 12 bases lay in between. Per germline, CDR1 SGHDT and CDR2 YYEEEE. The CDR3 loop is CASSFRDLGNIQYF. The CDR3 bases are TGTGCCAGCAGCTTCCGAGACCTAGGAAACATTCAGTACTTC.

The CDR3 reads CATQPDRNSPLHF. The CDR3 region has the DNA TGTGCCACCCAACCAGACAGAAATTCACCCCTCCACTTT. This chain links TRBV10-3 with TRBJ1-6, with D possibly being TRBD1 (5 bases). CDR1 is ENHRY, CDR2 SYGVKD, per germline. The CDR3 covers 13 residues. Trimming stripped 10 bases from V and 7 bases from J, with 14 bases between.